One and the same sample provided the 25 T cell receptor beta chains below, sequenced in a study of blood T cells in healthy people across ages. A second PCR, run for roughly 7 to 11 cycles, used a sample-barcoded 5' primer plus a J-beta primer mix. From the 5' RACE reads, TCRdb called clonotypes with MiXCR, one entry per CDR3 protein. The sample has over a million distinct CDR3 sequences, around 40% seen once; the top ten hold 4%. The sequencing sample was made of blood. The source of these receptors is a woman between 18 and 29 years old in good health.

The DNA of the CDR3 is TGTGCCAGCAGCGCCGAGTTGAGGGTCGGGGAGCTGTTTTTT. This codes for CASSAELRVGELFF. J is TRBJ2-2 and V is TRBV9; D perhaps matches TRBD2 (5 bases). Germline CDR1 and CDR2: SGDLS and YYNGEE. V lost 3 bases to trimming and J lost 7 bases, with 13 bases between them. This CDR3 spans 14 amino acids.

This clonotype was observed a few times. The genes are TRBV3-1 and TRBJ2-4, with D perhaps given as TRBD1 or TRBD2 (5 bases each). CDR1 and CDR2 from the germline V gene are LGHDT and YNNKEL (reference sequence). Between the trimmed V and J ends, which lost 0 bases and 0 bases, there was a span of 15 bases. This CDR3 has 18 residues. The CDR3 loop reads CASSQDRDIRGAKNIQYF. The CDR3 DNA is TGTGCCAGCAGCCAAGATCGGGATATAAGGGGAGCCAAAAACATTCAGTACTTC.

The chain carries TRBV12-3 or TRBV12-4 and TRBJ2-7; TRBD1 matches 8 bases. The CDR3 sequence is 14 residues long. V was pared by 6 bases and J by 3 bases, with 7 bases of the junction left unmatched. The DNA for the CDR3 is TGTGCCAGCAGCTGGACAGGGAATGACTACGAGCAGTACTTC. It codes for CASSWTGNDYEQYF.

This clonotype occurred once. The chain carries TRBV5-4 and TRBJ2-4; D gene uncertain. The DNA end is a closer match to TRBJ2-5, so the J assignment may be wrong. Germline lookup yields CDR1 SGHNT and CDR2 YYREEE (reference sequence). This CDR3 comprises 13 residues. The CDR3 region is CASSPRATETQYF. For the CDR3, the DNA is TGTGCCAGCAGCCCACGAGCTACAGAGACCCAGTACTTC.

The rearrangement uses TRBV20-1 and TRBJ2-1; D unclear. From germline, CDR1 is DFQATT and CDR2 SNEGSKA (reference sequence). The CDR3 totals 14 residues. The V gene lost 3 bases and the J gene lost 6 bases, with 15 bases spanning the gap. The CDR3 sequence: CSARKPERFNEQFF. The CDR3 DNA is TGCAGTGCTAGGAAGCCAGAACGGTTCAATGAGCAGTTCTTC.

The CDR3: CASRQGAYSGNTIYF. The CDR3 bases are TGTGCCAGTCGACAGGGGGCTTACTCTGGAAACACCATATATTTT. V is TRBV28 and J is TRBJ1-3; 10 nucleotides align to TRBD1. Germline CDR1 is MDHEN and CDR2 is SYDVKM. J lost 0 bases, V lost 9 bases, and 5 bases had no gene match. CDR3 length: 15 amino acids.

This clonotype was recorded a few times. This rearrangement joins TRBV20-1 to TRBJ2-7; unclear D gene. The J call could be wrong; TRBJ2-5 is a better fit for the DNA end. The CDR3 length is 13 residues. Germline values: CDR1 DFQATT, CDR2 SNEGSKA (reference sequence). The CDR3 sequence is CSARGHYTETQYF. The CDR3 DNA reads as TGCAGTGCTAGAGGGCACTATACCGAGACCCAGTACTTC.

V usage is TRBV7-2 and J usage is TRBJ2-7, with 7 bases that match TRBD2. There are 17 residues in the CDR3. Germline loops: CDR1 SGHTA, CDR2 FQGNSA. V gave up 1 base and J gave up 1 base; unmatched junction bases: 10. CDR3 residues: CASSLGLRGSRSYEQYF. CDR3 sequence (DNA): TGTGCCAGCAGCTTAGGTCTGCGGGGGTCTCGATCCTACGAGCAGTACTTC.

This chain joins TRBV21-1 and TRBJ2-5; TRBD1 is the table's D call and was not checked against the DNA. The DNA matches TRBJ2-7 better at its end, which makes the J call doubtful. TRBV21-1 is assigned pseudogene status. This CDR3 comprises 15 residues. Written as DNA, the CDR3 is TGTGCCAGCAGCGGGACTGAAGGGGGAATCCACGAGCAGTACTTC. Translating it yields CASSGTEGGIHEQYF.

This rearrangement joins TRBV6-1 to TRBJ1-2; 9 positions agree with TRBD1. This CDR3 is built from 19 residues. Germline V gene data show CDR1 as MNHNS and CDR2 as SASEGT. The V segment lost 6 bases and the J segment 4 bases; nucleotides outside the gene matches: 21. In DNA form, the CDR3 reads TGTGCCAGCAGACGCAAAGCGGGACAGGGTACCCCCTCGCTCTATGGCTACACCTTC. This sequence encodes CASRRKAGQGTPSLYGYTF.

The rearrangement links TRBV20-1 to TRBJ2-2; D possibly corresponds to TRBD1 (5 bases). The CDR3 extends over 14 amino acids. The ends were cut back, 2 bases at V and 0 bases at J, with 7 bases in the middle. The germline gives CDR1 DFQATT, CDR2 SNEGSKA (reference sequence). CDR3 amino acids: CSARWGPNTGELFF. The DNA of the CDR3 is TGCAGTGCTAGATGGGGCCCGAACACCGGGGAGCTGTTTTTT.

With respect to this clonotype: Compared with germline, one end of the junction differs, possibly owing to a read error. The genes are TRBV7-9 and TRBJ2-5; 8 nucleotides agree with TRBD1. The closer fit of TRBJ2-7 to the DNA end suggests the J call may be wrong. Germline CDR1 and CDR2: SEHNR and FQNEAQ (reference sequence). This CDR3 is built from 15 residues. DNA for the CDR3: TGTGCCAGCAGCTTCCCGGGACAGGTCTCCTCCGAGCAGTACTTC. Its translation: CASSFPGQVSSEQYF.

This chain uses TRBV7-3 with TRBJ2-7; D remains unclear. The J call may be incorrect, as the DNA end agrees better with TRBJ2-5. The germline gives CDR1 SGHTA, CDR2 FQGTGA. There are 15 residues in the CDR3. The CDR3 loop is CASSLSPASVETQYF. As DNA, the CDR3 is TGTGCCAGCAGCTTAAGCCCTGCTAGTGTAGAGACCCAGTACTTC.

The CDR3: CSVEDPLAGGEELFF. In DNA, the CDR3 is TGCAGCGTTGAAGACCCGCTAGCGGGAGGGGAGGAGCTGTTTTTT. The chain employs TRBV29-1 and TRBJ2-2, with 12 bases lining up with TRBD2. Germline V gene sequence: CDR1 SQVTM, CDR2 ANQGSEA. The CDR3 totals 15 residues. The J segment lost 10 bases and the V segment lost 0 bases, leaving 6 bases of the junction unmatched.

This clonotype occurred a few times. The chain links TRBV9 to TRBJ1-1; no reliable D call. The CDR3 covers 13 residues. V lost 4 bases, J lost 5 bases, and 12 bases lay in between. Germline assignment: CDR1 SGDLS and CDR2 YYNGEE. The CDR3 DNA reads TGTGCCAGCAGCCCCCACGGGGAGACTGAAGCTTTCTTT. Its translation: CASSPHGETEAFF.

The V and J genes are TRBV7-8 and TRBJ2-7, with TRBD2 identical over 7 bases. The CDR3 sequence is 15 residues long. With 5 bases clipped from V and 3 bases from J, the junction kept 10 bases outside the gene matches. Per the germline V gene, CDR1 is SGHVS and CDR2 is FQNEAQ. CDR3 region: CASSLGGSPNYEQYF. CDR3 sequence (DNA): TGTGCCAGCAGCCTAGGCGGGAGTCCAAACTACGAGCAGTACTTC.

This clonotype was observed a handful of times. V usage is TRBV6-6 and J usage is TRBJ2-7; D unresolved. The length of the CDR3 is 12 residues. Germline loops: CDR1 MNHNY, CDR2 SVGAGI (reference sequence). V was shortened by 2 bases and J by 6 bases, with 8 bases between the two germline ends. CDR3 sequence reads: CASSYREGEQYF. The CDR3 nucleotides read TGTGCCAGCAGTTACAGGGAAGGCGAGCAGTACTTC.

The rearrangement links TRBV27 to TRBJ2-4, with 7 bases lining up with TRBD2. The CDR3 has 15 residues. The V segment lost 8 bases and the J segment 2 bases; nucleotides outside the gene matches: 9. The germline gives CDR1 MNHEY, CDR2 SMNVEV (reference sequence). The CDR3 here is CASAILASSKNIQYF. CDR3 DNA sequence: TGTGCCAGCGCCATACTAGCGTCGTCCAAAAACATTCAGTACTTC.

The rearrangement uses TRBV6-5 and TRBJ2-5; TRBD1 aligns across 7 bases. This CDR3 contains 14 residues. Trimming cost V 6 bases and J 2 bases; bases outside gene matches: 6. Germline-derived CDR1 and CDR2 are MNHEY and SVGAGI. The chain's CDR3 is CASRPRDRQETQYF. CDR3 bases: TGTGCCAGCAGACCACGGGACAGACAAGAGACCCAGTACTTC.

This clonotype was seen a handful of times. The chain couples TRBV7-2 to TRBJ2-5; no definite D call. Trimming took off 1 base at V and 0 bases at J, with 6 bases between the two ends. Germline assignment: CDR1 SGHTA and CDR2 FQGNSA. The CDR3 sequence is 14 residues long. The CDR3, as DNA: TGTGCCAGCAGCTTAGAACCTCACCAAGAGACCCAGTACTTC. Translation gives CASSLEPHQETQYF.

The V and J genes are TRBV7-2 and TRBJ1-5; a possible D gene is TRBD1 (5 bases). The CDR3 is 16 amino acids. Germline CDR1 reads SGHTA; CDR2 reads FQGNSA. Trimming left V 1 base short and J 0 bases short, with 10 bases between. DNA of the CDR3: TGTGCCAGCAGCTTAGTATTGGGGCTTAGCAATCAGCCCCAGCATTTT. Its protein product is CASSLVLGLSNQPQHF.

This chain uses TRBV2 with TRBJ2-1, with a weak D call TRBD2 (6 bases). The germline V gene has CDR1 SNHLY and CDR2 FYNNEI. The CDR3 loop spans 15 amino acids. V dropped 8 bases and J dropped 0 bases, with 14 bases sitting between them. CDR3 coding DNA: TGTGCCAGCCCCGTTAGCGGAAGCTCCTACAATGAGCAGTTCTTC. It specifies CASPVSGSSYNEQFF.

The chain carries TRBV7-9 and TRBJ2-1; D might be TRBD2 (6 bases). This CDR3 is built from 15 residues. The germline V gene has CDR1 SEHNR and CDR2 FQNEAQ (reference sequence). Trimming pared 9 bases from V and 0 bases from J, leaving 15 bases between. CDR3 protein: CASRGGISSYNEQFF. CDR3 nucleotide sequence: TGTGCCAGTAGAGGCGGGATAAGCTCCTACAATGAGCAGTTCTTC.

V and J are TRBV28 and TRBJ2-2; D ambiguous. CDR1 and CDR2 from the germline V gene are MDHEN and SYDVKM. The ends were cut back, 3 bases at V and 4 bases at J, with 12 bases in the middle. There are 15 residues in the CDR3. The CDR3 reads CASSLAATGTGELFF. CDR3 nucleotide sequence: TGTGCCAGCAGTTTGGCCGCCACCGGCACCGGGGAGCTGTTTTTT.

This sequence joins TRBV27 and TRBJ2-1; D is possibly TRBD1 or TRBD2 (6 bases each). Between the trimmed V and J ends, which lost 5 bases and 13 bases, there was a span of 12 bases. CDR1 is MNHEY and CDR2 is SMNVEV in the germline V gene (reference sequence). There are 11 residues in the CDR3. This CDR3 is CASSIGGTQFF. The CDR3 DNA reads TGTGCCAGCAGTATAGGGGGGACCCAGTTCTTC.